The rows below give T cell receptor beta chains drawn from one sample of a study of beta chain features in type 1 diabetes. The data were produced by immunoSEQ multiplex PCR, yet TCRdb's version contains in-frame clones alone and is incomplete. The sample yields approximately 380,000 clones, approximately 15% seen once. The sequencing sample was made of naive CD4+ T cells from blood. Receptors were obtained from a young woman in good health. Both conserved end residues are part of each CDR3. A D gene is named only where the DNA matches it firmly. Size is omitted from some rows. Given values are once, few, many or a class for expanded clones.

clone_size j_call d_call v_call cdr3_aa cdr3_nt
few TRBJ2-7 . TRBV28 CASMSNYEQYF TGTGCCAGCATGAGTAACTACGAGCAGTACTTC
. TRBJ2-3 . TRBV5-1 CASSFSGSSTDTQYF TGCGCCAGCAGCTTTAGCGGCAGTAGCACAGATACGCAGTATTTT
. TRBJ1-1 . TRBV29-1 CSVYLGGVNTEAFF TGCAGCGTTTATTTGGGGGGTGTGAACACTGAAGCTTTCTTT
few TRBJ2-7 TRBD2 TRBV25-1 CASTFRGGADEQYF TGTGCCAGCACCTTCCGGGGGGGGGCCGACGAGCAGTACTTC
. TRBJ2-5 . TRBV28 CASSLSQETQYF TGTGCCAGCAGTTTATCGCAAGAGACCCAGTACTTC
. TRBJ2-5 TRBD2 TRBV6-5 CASSLAGVGETQYF TGTGCCAGTTCCTTAGCGGGAGTGGGGGAGACCCAGTACTTC
. TRBJ2-2 . TRBV29-1 CSGRGRAGELFF TGCAGCGGCAGGGGTAGGGCCGGGGAGCTGTTTTTT
. TRBJ2-7 TRBD1 TRBV9 CASSAAQGVGYEQYF TGTGCCAGCAGCGCCGCTCAGGGGGTGGGGTACGAGCAGTACTTC
few TRBJ2-7 . TRBV10-3 CAISDQQGYEQYF TGTGCCATCAGTGACCAACAGGGTTACGAGCAGTACTTC
. TRBJ1-4 . TRBV5-1 CASSLAIGEKLFF TGCGCCAGCAGCTTGGCCATCGGGGAAAAACTGTTTTTT
. TRBJ1-1 . TRBV7-9 CASSSRSGRDTEAFF TGTGCCAGCAGCTCCCGATCAGGGAGGGACACTGAAGCTTTCTTT
few TRBJ2-5 TRBD2 TRBV30 CAWSPTSGSFETQYF TGTGCCTGGAGCCCAACTAGCGGGAGTTTCGAGACCCAGTACTTC
. TRBJ1-1 . TRBV28 CASSTAQPGDTEAFF TGTGCCAGCAGCACGGCCCAGCCAGGGGACACTGAAGCTTTCTTT
. TRBJ1-5 . TRBV6-5 CASSYSSDNNQPQHF TGTGCCAGCAGTTACTCCTCGGACAATAATCAGCCCCAGCATTTT
. TRBJ1-2 TRBD1 TRBV2 CASDSTGLKYGYTF TGTGCCAGCGACTCGACAGGGTTAAAGTATGGCTACACCTTC
. TRBJ2-3 . TRBV2 CASTIAERNTQYF TGTGCCAGCACAATAGCGGAACGGAATACGCAGTATTTT
. TRBJ1-5 . TRBV19 CASSINRDNQPQHF TGTGCCAGTAGTATCAACAGAGACAATCAGCCCCAGCATTTT
few TRBJ2-5 . TRBV6-6 CASSYWAGGFQETQYF TGTGCCAGCAGTTACTGGGCAGGAGGTTTCCAAGAGACCCAGTACTTC
. TRBJ2-7 . TRBV21-1 CACRTTGFSYEQYF TGTGCCTGCCGGACGACAGGTTTTTCCTACGAGCAGTACTTC
. TRBJ1-5 . TRBV29-1 CSVRGDSNQPQHF TGCAGCGTCCGGGGAGATAGCAATCAGCCCCAGCATTTT
few TRBJ2-2 TRBD1 TRBV6-5 CASSYDRAATGELFF TGTGCCAGCAGTTACGACAGGGCCGCCACCGGGGAGCTGTTTTTT
. TRBJ1-3 . TRBV11-2 CATPKYRNTIYF TGTGCCACCCCCAAATACAGAAACACCATATATTTT
few TRBJ1-1 . TRBV7-8 CASSLALWLRTEAFF TGTGCCAGCAGCTTAGCTTTATGGTTGAGGACTGAAGCTTTCTTT
. TRBJ1-3 . TRBV29-1 CSVGQVGNTIYF TGCAGCGTTGGTCAGGTTGGAAACACCATATATTTT
. TRBJ1-2 . TRBV28 CASSVDRIYGYTF TGTGCCAGCAGCGTCGACAGGATCTATGGCTACACCTTC
few TRBJ2-7 TRBD2 TRBV25-1 CASSNRRGLAGGTHEQYF TGTGCCAGCTCCAACCGCCGAGGACTAGCGGGAGGAACCCACGAGCAGTACTTC
. TRBJ2-1 TRBD1 TRBV25-1 CASSEYVLTGGYNEQFF TGTGCCAGCAGTGAATACGTCCTGACAGGGGGCTACAATGAGCAGTTCTTC
. TRBJ2-1 . TRBV12-5 CGRRPSGYSVYEQFF TGTGGTCGGAGGCCCTCCGGTTACTCCGTTTATGAGCAGTTCTTC
. TRBJ1-5 . TRBV7-2 CASSLFGTRSNQPQHF TGTGCCAGCAGCTTATTTGGGACAAGGTCCAATCAGCCCCAGCATTTT
. TRBJ2-1 TRBD1 TRBV18 CASSLPGTGDNEQFF TGTGCCAGCTCACTACCCGGGACAGGGGACAATGAGCAGTTCTTC
few TRBJ2-1 . TRBV30 CAWGSRPRQFF TGTGCCTGGGGCTCCCGGCCTAGGCAGTTCTTC
. TRBJ2-1 . TRBV4-2 CASSQERGNEQFF TGTGCCAGCAGCCAAGAACGGGGCAATGAGCAGTTCTTC
. TRBJ1-5 TRBD1 TRBV2 CASSDLDREPNQPQHF TGTGCCAGCAGTGACCTCGACAGGGAACCTAATCAGCCCCAGCATTTT
. TRBJ2-7 TRBD1 TRBV5-1 CASSGYRGRYYEQYF TGCGCCAGCAGCGGTTACAGGGGGCGCTACTACGAGCAGTACTTC